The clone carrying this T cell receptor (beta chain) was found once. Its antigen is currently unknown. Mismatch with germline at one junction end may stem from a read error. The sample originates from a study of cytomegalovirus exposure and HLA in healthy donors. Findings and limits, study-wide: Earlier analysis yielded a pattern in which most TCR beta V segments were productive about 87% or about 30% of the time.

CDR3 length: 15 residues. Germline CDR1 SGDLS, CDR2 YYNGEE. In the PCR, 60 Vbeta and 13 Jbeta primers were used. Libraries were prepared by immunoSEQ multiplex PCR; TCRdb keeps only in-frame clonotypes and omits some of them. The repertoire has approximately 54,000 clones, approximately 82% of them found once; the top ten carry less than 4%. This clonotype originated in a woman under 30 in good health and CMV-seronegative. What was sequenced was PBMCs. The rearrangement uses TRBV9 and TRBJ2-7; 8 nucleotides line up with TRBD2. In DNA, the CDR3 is TGTGTCAGCAGCGTAGATAGCGGGGAGCTAGGCGAGCAGTACTTC. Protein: CVSSVDSGELGEQYF.